What follows are 10 T cell receptor beta chains derived from one specimen sequenced in a study of OX40 agonist ivuxolimab in advanced cancers. Sequencing used immunoSEQ multiplex PCR; TCRdb keeps in-frame clones, though not all of them. In the table there are 60,000 to 70,000 clones, around four fifths of which are singletons. Sequencing was performed on CD4+ or CD8+ T cells sorted from blood, taken in a trial of the OX40 agonist ivuxolimab. These receptors all come from an adult with an advanced solid tumor such as melanoma, head and neck, liver or kidney cancer.

The chain is built from TRBV7-3 and TRBJ2-3; 7 bases align to TRBD1. The CDR3 is 15 amino acids. Looked up from germline, CDR1 is SGHTA and CDR2 is FQGTGA. The V gene end was trimmed by 2 bases and the J gene end by 3 bases; junction bases not matched to a gene: 5. The CDR3 coding sequence is TGTGCCAGCAGCTTAGTACAGGGGTTAACAGATACGCAGTATTTT. It translates to CASSLVQGLTDTQYF.

This chain joins TRBV7-6 and TRBJ2-5; TRBD2 matches 9 bases. J lost 5 bases, V lost 1 base, and 8 bases had no gene match. Germline lookup yields CDR1 SGHVS and CDR2 FNYEAQ. The CDR3 covers 16 residues. CDR3 coding DNA: TGTGCCAGCAGCTTAGGGTCAGCGGGAGGCCGGGAGACCCAGTACTTC. It translates to CASSLGSAGGRETQYF.

The chain couples TRBV7-9 to TRBJ2-7; possible D gene TRBD2, 5 bases. Trimming pared 5 bases from V and 4 bases from J, leaving 9 bases between. The CDR3 contains 12 residues. Germline V gives CDR1 SEHNR, CDR2 FQNEAQ (reference sequence). The CDR3 DNA reads TGTGCCAGCAGCCCGACGGGATACGAGCAGTACTTC. Translating it yields CASSPTGYEQYF.

Here the CDR3 DNA reads TGTGCCAGTAGTACAGACGTCCGAAAGGACCTGAACATAATTATGAACACTGAAGCTTTCTTT. This translates into CASSTDVRKDLNIIMNTEAFF. The chain employs TRBV19 and TRBJ1-1; D unresolved. Germline loops: CDR1 LNHDA, CDR2 SQIVND (reference sequence). The V end was cut by 4 bases, the J end by 0 bases, with 30 bases between. This CDR3 contains 21 residues.

The J gene is TRBJ2-3, the V gene TRBV7-9; tentatively, D is TRBD1 or TRBD2 (5 bases each). Germline V gene sequence: CDR1 SEHNR, CDR2 FQNEAQ (reference sequence). Trimming took off 3 bases at V and 5 bases at J, with 9 bases between the two ends. The CDR3 loop spans 13 amino acids. The CDR3 region has the DNA TGTGCCAGCAGCTTTCCGAGGGGAGATACGCAGTATTTT. Its translation is CASSFPRGDTQYF.

This sequence joins TRBV11-3 and TRBJ2-1; D call uncertain. This CDR3 contains 13 residues. V shed 1 base and J shed 10 bases, with 11 bases lying between them. The germline V gene has CDR1 SGHNT and CDR2 YENEEA. The DNA for the CDR3 is TGTGCCAGCAGCTTAGCGGTCCGGCAGGAGCAGTTCTTC. This encodes CASSLAVRQEQFF.

The chain links TRBV6-5 to TRBJ2-7; tentative D call: TRBD2 (6 bases). V was shortened by 6 bases and J by 6 bases, with 15 bases between the two germline ends. CDR1 and CDR2 from the germline V gene are MNHEY and SVGAGI. The CDR3 runs 13 residues. The CDR3 DNA reads TGTGCCAGCAGAAGGACAAGGGACTCCGAGCAGTACTTC. It encodes CASRRTRDSEQYF.

The chain is built from TRBV7-3 and TRBJ2-7, with D maybe TRBD2 (5 bases). Trimming took 5 bases from V and 3 from J, leaving 14 bases between them. Germline loops: CDR1 SGHTA, CDR2 FQGTGA. This CDR3 comprises 14 residues. The CDR3, as DNA: TGTGCCAGCAGCCGCGAGGGCCCCGGCTACGAGCAGTACTTC. This gives the protein CASSREGPGYEQYF. Filled out from reference TRBV7-3 and TRBJ2-7, the complete variable domain reads GAGVSQTPSNKVTEKGKYVELRCDPISGHTALYWYRQSLGQGPEFLIYFQGTGAADDSGLPNDRFFAVRPEGSVSTLKIQRTERGDSAVYLCASSREGPGYEQYFGPGTRLTVT.

The chain links TRBV10-3 to TRBJ1-5; D ambiguous. The CDR3 consists of 15 residues. Trimming took off 1 base at V and 0 bases at J, with 7 bases between the two ends. The germline V gene encodes CDR1 ENHRY and CDR2 SYGVKD. The CDR3: CAISEYENSNQPQHF. Here the CDR3 DNA reads TGTGCCATCAGTGAGTATGAGAATAGCAATCAGCCCCAGCATTTT.

The chain is built from TRBV4-1 and TRBJ2-5; 8 bases match TRBD2. Trimming cost V 2 bases and J 1 base; bases outside gene matches: 3. Per the germline V gene, CDR1 is MGHRA and CDR2 is YSYEKL. The CDR3 consists of 15 residues. CDR3 region: CASSQSTSGQETQYF. CDR3 bases: TGCGCCAGCAGCCAATCCACTAGCGGCCAAGAGACCCAGTACTTC.